The rows below give T cell receptor beta chains drawn from one sample of a study of shared clonotypes between healthy human individuals. Assay: immunoSEQ multiplex PCR; the TCRdb copy retains only in-frame clones and omits some. The sample consists of around 650,000 clones, 96% of them appearing once. Sequenced sample: naive CD8+ T cells sorted from blood. All receptors derive from a woman aged 25 to 39 in good health. CDR3s include the opening cysteine and the closing phenylalanine or tryptophan. The D gene is left open where the match is weak. For some rows the clone size is stated as once, few or many, or as a class when expanded; others skip it.

J,D,length,size,V,DNA,CDR3
TRBJ1-1,-,15,-,TRBV13,TGTGCCAGCAGCTTAGGTCCGGGGGCGAGGACTGAAGCTTTCTTT,CASSLGPGARTEAFF
TRBJ2-7,-,15,-,TRBV9,TGTGCCAGCAGCTCAAGACAAGGTCCTATCTACGAGCAGTACTTC,CASSSRQGPIYEQYF
TRBJ2-7,-,15,-,TRBV11-2,TGTGCCAGCAGCTTAGATGTTGGAGGGGGCTACGAGCAGTACTTC,CASSLDVGGGYEQYF
TRBJ2-7,TRBD2,15,-,TRBV10-3,TGTGCCATCAGTGATTTGCGGGAGGGCCGGCTCGAGCAGTACTTC,CAISDLREGRLEQYF
TRBJ1-4,TRBD1,16,-,TRBV9,TGTGCCAGCAGCGCCCGGGACAGGCCATATAATGAAAAACTGTTTTTT,CASSARDRPYNEKLFF
TRBJ2-7,-,16,-,TRBV7-8,TGTGCCAGCAGCCAACAGGGTTCGTCGATATATACCGAGCAGTACTTC,CASSQQGSSIYTEQYF
TRBJ2-7,-,13,-,TRBV14,TGTGCCAGCAGACCTCGGGAGAGCTACGAGCAGTACTTC,CASRPRESYEQYF
TRBJ2-7,-,14,-,TRBV13,TGTGCCAGCAGTGAACCGGGACCGATTACCGAGCAGTACTTC,CASSEPGPITEQYF
TRBJ2-7,TRBD2,16,-,TRBV2,TGTGCCAGCAGTGGTACTAGCGGGAGGAGCTCCTACGAGCAGTACTTC,CASSGTSGRSSYEQYF
TRBJ1-3,TRBD1,16,-,TRBV4-1,TGCGCCAGCAGCCAGGCAACCGGGGGACAGGTGTACACCATATATTTT,CASSQATGGQVYTIYF
TRBJ2-7,-,14,-,TRBV10-3,TGTGCCATCAGTGACCAAGGGACGGCGTACGAGCAGTACTTC,CAISDQGTAYEQYF
TRBJ2-5,-,15,-,TRBV9,TGTGCCAGCAGCGCAGGAGACGGTCCCCAAGAGACCCAGTACTTC,CASSAGDGPQETQYF
TRBJ2-2,TRBD2,15,-,TRBV7-9,TGTGCCAGCAGCTTATGGCTAGCGGGAGCCGGGGAGCTGTTTTTT,CASSLWLAGAGELFF
TRBJ1-5,-,13,-,TRBV6-5,TGTGCCAGCCGCCTGTATAGCAATCAGCCCCAGCATTTT,CASRLYSNQPQHF
TRBJ2-7,-,14,once,TRBV28,TGTGCCAGCAGTTCGGGGGCGGGAGTCTACGAGCAGTACTTC,CASSSGAGVYEQYF
TRBJ1-1,-,12,-,TRBV19,TGTGCCAGTAGTCCCCCGGGACAAGGAGCTTTCTTT,CASSPPGQGAFF
TRBJ1-1,-,13,-,TRBV5-1,TGCGCCAGCAGCTATGGCACAAACACTGAAGCTTTCTTT,CASSYGTNTEAFF
TRBJ2-7,-,14,-,TRBV4-2,TGTGCCAGCAGCCAAGTGGACAGCTCCTACGAGCAGTACTTC,CASSQVDSSYEQYF
TRBJ2-1,-,12,-,TRBV7-9,TGTGCCAGCAGCTTAGGGCTAGATGAGCAGTTCTTC,CASSLGLDEQFF
TRBJ1-1,TRBD1,14,-,TRBV4-1,TGCGCCAGCAGTCATGACAGGGGCGTTACTGAAGCTTTCTTT,CASSHDRGVTEAFF
TRBJ1-2,-,17,-,TRBV5-6,TGTGCCAGCAGCTTGCAGACTGCCGCCCAGTTTAACTATGGCTACACCTTC,CASSLQTAAQFNYGYTF
TRBJ2-7,TRBD2,16,-,TRBV13,TGTGCCAGCAGCCAGGGGGGACTAGCGGCCTTCGACGAGCAGTACTTC,CASSQGGLAAFDEQYF
TRBJ2-3,-,16,-,TRBV14,TGTGCCAGCAGCTCAGGCGAGCCGGGCCAGACAGATACGCAGTATTTT,CASSSGEPGQTDTQYF
TRBJ2-7,TRBD2,12,-,TRBV30,TGTGCCTGGAGGCGGGAGGGCCGCGAGCAGTACTTC,CAWRREGREQYF
TRBJ2-4,-,15,-,TRBV13,TGTGCCAGCAGCTTAGCGCGACTAGTAGAAAACATTCAGTACTTC,CASSLARLVENIQYF
TRBJ2-3,-,14,once,TRBV15,TGTGCCACCAGCAGAGAAAGGGGGTTTGATACGCAGTATTTT,CATSRERGFDTQYF
TRBJ2-5,-,16,-,TRBV27,TGTGCCAGCAGTCCACTAGGCCGAGGGGGGCAAGAGACCCAGTACTTC,CASSPLGRGGQETQYF
TRBJ2-2,TRBD2,14,-,TRBV6-1,TGTGCCAGCAGTGACTACGGGGGGTCCGGGGAGCTGTTTTTT,CASSDYGGSGELFF
TRBJ2-7,-,15,-,TRBV19,TGTGCCAGTAGTGTAGAAACGGGGATCTCCTACGAGCAGTACTTC,CASSVETGISYEQYF
TRBJ1-1,-,13,-,TRBV28,TGTGCCAGCAGTCCCCCTAGCTCATGGGGAGCTTTCTTT,CASSPPSSWGAFF
TRBJ2-7,TRBD2,16,-,TRBV25-1,TGTGCCAGCAGTGCGGCCCGGTCTAGCGGGAGTTACGAGCAGTACTTC,CASSAARSSGSYEQYF
TRBJ2-1,-,14,-,TRBV6-1,TGTGCCAGCAGTAATCCGGGAGCATACAATGAGCAGTTCTTC,CASSNPGAYNEQFF
TRBJ2-1,-,14,-,TRBV29-1,TGCAGCGTTGAGGAAGGACTCTCCTACAATGAGCAGTTCTTC,CSVEEGLSYNEQFF
TRBJ2-7,TRBD1,14,-,TRBV10-2,TGCGCCAGCAGTGAGGCAGGGGGCGGCTACGAGCAGTACTTC,CASSEAGGGYEQYF
TRBJ1-4,TRBD1,16,-,TRBV4-1,TGCGCCAGCAGCCCGCGACAGGCCAGGGGGAATGAAAAACTGTTTTTT,CASSPRQARGNEKLFF
TRBJ2-7,TRBD1,13,-,TRBV28,TGTGCCAGCAGTTTCAGGGGGTCCTACGAGCAGTACTTC,CASSFRGSYEQYF
TRBJ1-2,TRBD1,17,-,TRBV11-2,TGTGCCAGCAGCCAACCGGTCCGGACAGGGGTTCCTTTGGGCTACACCTTC,CASSQPVRTGVPLGYTF
TRBJ2-1,TRBD2,15,-,TRBV5-1,TGCGCCAGCAGCTTTTCTAGCGGAATTCAAAATGAGCAGTTCTTC,CASSFSSGIQNEQFF
TRBJ2-7,-,14,once,TRBV18,TGTGCCAGCTCACCGAGTGGGCGGACGGGCGAGCAGTACTTC,CASSPSGRTGEQYF
TRBJ2-7,-,11,once,TRBV10-2,TGCGCCAACAGTGTAGGTAGTGAGCAGTACTTC,CANSVGSEQYF
TRBJ2-7,-,15,-,TRBV4-1,TGCGCCAGCAGCCAAGGGGTAGGGGTCACCTACGAGCAGTACTTC,CASSQGVGVTYEQYF
TRBJ2-7,TRBD1,15,-,TRBV6-5,TGTGCCAGCAAGGACCCAGGGGGATCTGGCTACGAGCAGTACTTC,CASKDPGGSGYEQYF
TRBJ2-7,TRBD2,16,-,TRBV7-2,TGTGCCAGCAGCTCGGGACTAGCGGGAGGTTCCTACGAGCAGTACTTC,CASSSGLAGGSYEQYF
TRBJ1-5,-,14,-,TRBV16,TGTGCCAGCAGTCAGGACAGCATTAATCAGCCCCAGCATTTT,CASSQDSINQPQHF
TRBJ2-3,TRBD2,16,once,TRBV28,TGTGCCAGCAGTGGGGGACTAGCGGGAGTGGCAGATACGCAGTATTTT,CASSGGLAGVADTQYF
TRBJ2-1,TRBD2,16,-,TRBV7-9,TGTGCCAGCAGCGTGACTAGCGGGACAACCTACAATGAGCAGTTCTTC,CASSVTSGTTYNEQFF
TRBJ2-7,-,12,-,TRBV27,TGTGCCAGCAGCCCCTCGGGGTGGGAGCAGTACTTC,CASSPSGWEQYF
TRBJ2-7,-,14,-,TRBV18,TGTGCCAGCTCACTGGCCGGGTCCTCCTACGAGCAGTACTTC,CASSLAGSSYEQYF
TRBJ1-1,-,15,few,TRBV9,TGTGCCAGCAGCGTAGTGGGGCAGGGGAACACTGAAGCTTTCTTT,CASSVVGQGNTEAFF